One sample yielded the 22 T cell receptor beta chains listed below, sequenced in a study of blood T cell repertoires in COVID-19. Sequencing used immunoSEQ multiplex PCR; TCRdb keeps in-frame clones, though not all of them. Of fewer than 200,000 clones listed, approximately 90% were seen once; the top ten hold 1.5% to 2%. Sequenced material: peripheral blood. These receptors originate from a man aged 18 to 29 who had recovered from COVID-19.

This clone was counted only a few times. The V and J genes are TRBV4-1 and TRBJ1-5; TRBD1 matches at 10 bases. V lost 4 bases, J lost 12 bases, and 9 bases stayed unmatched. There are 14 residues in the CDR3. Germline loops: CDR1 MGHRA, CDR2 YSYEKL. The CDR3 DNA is TGCGCCAGCAGCCCTCCCGGGACAGGGGCCCTCCAGCATTTT. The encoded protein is CASSPPGTGALQHF.

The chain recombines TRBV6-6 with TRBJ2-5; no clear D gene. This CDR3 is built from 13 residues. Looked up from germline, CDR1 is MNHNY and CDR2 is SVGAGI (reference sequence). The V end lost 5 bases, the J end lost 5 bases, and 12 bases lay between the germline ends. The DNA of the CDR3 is TGTGCCAGCAGTAACGAGGCAGCGGAGACCCAGTACTTC. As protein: CASSNEAAETQYF.

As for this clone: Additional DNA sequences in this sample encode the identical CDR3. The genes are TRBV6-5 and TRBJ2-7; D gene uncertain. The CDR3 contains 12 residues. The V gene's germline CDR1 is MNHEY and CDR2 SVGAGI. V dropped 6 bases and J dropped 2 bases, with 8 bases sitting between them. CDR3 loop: CASRTGPYEQYF. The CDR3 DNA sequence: TGTGCCAGCAGGACGGGTCCCTACGAGCAGTACTTC.

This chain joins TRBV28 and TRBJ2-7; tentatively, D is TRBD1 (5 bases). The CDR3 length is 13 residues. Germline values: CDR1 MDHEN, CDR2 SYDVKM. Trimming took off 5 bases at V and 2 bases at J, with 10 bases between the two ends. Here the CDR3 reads CASSPGQTYEQYF. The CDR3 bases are TGTGCCAGCAGTCCAGGGCAAACCTACGAGCAGTACTTC.

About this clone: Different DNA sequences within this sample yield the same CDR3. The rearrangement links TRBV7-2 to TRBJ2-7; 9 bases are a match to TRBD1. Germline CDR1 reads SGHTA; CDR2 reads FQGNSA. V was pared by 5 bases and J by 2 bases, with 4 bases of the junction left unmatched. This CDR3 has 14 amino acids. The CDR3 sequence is CASSPGTGTYEQYF. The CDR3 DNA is TGTGCCAGCAGCCCAGGGACAGGGACCTACGAGCAGTACTTC.

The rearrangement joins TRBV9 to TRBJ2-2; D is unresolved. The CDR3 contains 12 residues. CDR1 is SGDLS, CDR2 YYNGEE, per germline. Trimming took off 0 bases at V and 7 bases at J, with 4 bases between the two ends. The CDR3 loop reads CASSVVDGELFF. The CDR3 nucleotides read TGTGCCAGCAGCGTAGTAGACGGGGAGCTGTTTTTT.

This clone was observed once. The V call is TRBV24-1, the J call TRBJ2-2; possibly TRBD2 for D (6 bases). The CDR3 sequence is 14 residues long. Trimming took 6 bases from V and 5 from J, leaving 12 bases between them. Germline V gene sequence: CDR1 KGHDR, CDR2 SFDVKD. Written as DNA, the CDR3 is TGTGCCACCAGTCCGGGACTCGGGACCGGGGAGCTGTTTTTT. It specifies CATSPGLGTGELFF.

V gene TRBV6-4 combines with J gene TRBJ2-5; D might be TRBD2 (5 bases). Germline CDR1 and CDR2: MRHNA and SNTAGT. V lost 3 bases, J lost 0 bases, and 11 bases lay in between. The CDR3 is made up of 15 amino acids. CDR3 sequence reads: CASSETSADQETQYF. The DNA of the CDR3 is TGTGCCAGCAGTGAGACCTCAGCGGACCAAGAGACCCAGTACTTC.

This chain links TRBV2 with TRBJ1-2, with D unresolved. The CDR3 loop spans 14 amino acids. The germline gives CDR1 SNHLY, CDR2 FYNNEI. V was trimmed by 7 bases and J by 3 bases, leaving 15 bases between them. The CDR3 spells CASTPAASHYGYTF. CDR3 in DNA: TGTGCCAGCACCCCGGCGGCTTCTCACTATGGCTACACCTTC.

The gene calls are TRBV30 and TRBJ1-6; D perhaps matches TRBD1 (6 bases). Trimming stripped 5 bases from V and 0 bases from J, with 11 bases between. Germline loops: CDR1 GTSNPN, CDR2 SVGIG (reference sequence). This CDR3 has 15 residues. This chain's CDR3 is CAWATGSSYNSPLHF. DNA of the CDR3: TGTGCCTGGGCAACAGGGAGCTCCTATAATTCACCCCTCCACTTT. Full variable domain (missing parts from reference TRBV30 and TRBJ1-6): SQTIHQWPATLVQPVGSPLSLECTVEGTSNPNLYWYRQAAGRGLQLLFYSVGIGQISSEVPQNLSASRPQDRQFILSSKKLLLSDSGFYLCAWATGSSYNSPLHFGNGTRLTVT.

For the CDR3, the DNA is TGTGCCAGCAGCCTGTCACAGGGGGCAAGAGAAAAACTGTTTTTT. This gives the protein CASSLSQGAREKLFF. The V gene is TRBV4-2, the J gene TRBJ1-4; 9 bases line up with TRBD1. J was trimmed by 8 bases and V by 4 bases; bases with no gene match: 8. From germline, CDR1 is LGHNA and CDR2 YNFKEQ. The CDR3 consists of 15 residues.

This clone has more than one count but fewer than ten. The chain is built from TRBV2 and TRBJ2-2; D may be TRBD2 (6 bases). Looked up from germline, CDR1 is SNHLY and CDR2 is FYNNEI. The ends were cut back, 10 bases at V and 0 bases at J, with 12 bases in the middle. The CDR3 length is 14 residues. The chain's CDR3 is CATKLATNTGELFF. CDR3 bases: TGTGCCACTAAACTAGCTACGAACACCGGGGAGCTGTTTTTT. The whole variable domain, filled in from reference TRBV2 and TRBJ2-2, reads EPEVTQTPSHQVTQMGQEVILRCVPISNHLYFYWYRQILGQKVEFLVSFYNNEISEKSEIFDDQFSVERPDGSNFTLKIRSTKLEDSAMYFCATKLATNTGELFFGEGSRLTVL.

CDR3 region: CASSANTGTAVSYEQYF. CDR3 sequence (DNA): TGTGCCAGCAGCGCGAACACCGGGACAGCCGTCTCCTACGAGCAGTACTTC. This chain uses TRBV13 with TRBJ2-7; 7 nucleotides align to TRBD1. Germline CDR1 reads PRHDT; CDR2 reads FYEKMQ (reference sequence). The CDR3 sequence is 17 residues long. With V trimmed by 5 bases and J by 0 bases, 13 bases remained unmatched.

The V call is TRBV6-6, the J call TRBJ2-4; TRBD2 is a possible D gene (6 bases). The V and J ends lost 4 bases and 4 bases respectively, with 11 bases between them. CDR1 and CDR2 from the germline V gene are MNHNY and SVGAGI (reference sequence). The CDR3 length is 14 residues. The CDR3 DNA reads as TGTGCCAGCAGTTGGGGGGTCCGGAAAAACATTCAGTACTTC. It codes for CASSWGVRKNIQYF.

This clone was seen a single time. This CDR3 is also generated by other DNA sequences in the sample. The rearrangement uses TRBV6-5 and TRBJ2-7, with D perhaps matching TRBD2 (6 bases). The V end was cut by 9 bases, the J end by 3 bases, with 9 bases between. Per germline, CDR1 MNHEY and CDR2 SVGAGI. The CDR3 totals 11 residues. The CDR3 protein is CASSGGYEQYF. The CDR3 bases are TGTGCCAGTTCCGGGGGCTACGAGCAGTACTTC.

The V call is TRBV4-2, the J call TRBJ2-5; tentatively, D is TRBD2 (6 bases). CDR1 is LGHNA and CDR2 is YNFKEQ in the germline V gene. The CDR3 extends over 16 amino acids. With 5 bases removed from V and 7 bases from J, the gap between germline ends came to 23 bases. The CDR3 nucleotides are TGTGCCAGCAGCGCGGGGAGCGAAAGGGAGTGGAGGACCCAGTACTTC. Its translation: CASSAGSEREWRTQYF.

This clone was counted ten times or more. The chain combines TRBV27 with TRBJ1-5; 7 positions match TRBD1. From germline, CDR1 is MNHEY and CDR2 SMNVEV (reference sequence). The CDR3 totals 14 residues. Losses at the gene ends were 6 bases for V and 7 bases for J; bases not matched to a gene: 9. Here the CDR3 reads CASSRDSARQPQHF. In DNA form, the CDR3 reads TGTGCCAGCAGCCGGGACAGCGCCAGGCAGCCCCAGCATTTT.

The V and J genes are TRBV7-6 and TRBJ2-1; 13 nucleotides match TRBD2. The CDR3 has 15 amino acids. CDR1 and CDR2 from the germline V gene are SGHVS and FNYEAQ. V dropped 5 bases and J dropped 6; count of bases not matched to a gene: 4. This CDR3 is CASSQLAGGPNEQFF. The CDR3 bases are TGTGCCAGCAGCCAACTAGCGGGAGGGCCCAATGAGCAGTTCTTC. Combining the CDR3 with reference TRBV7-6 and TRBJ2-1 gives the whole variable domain GAGVSQSPRYKVTKRGQDVALRCDPISGHVSLYWYRQALGQGPEFLTYFNYEAQQDKSGLPNDRFSAERPEGSISTLTIQRTEQRDSAMYRCASSQLAGGPNEQFFGPGTRLTVL.

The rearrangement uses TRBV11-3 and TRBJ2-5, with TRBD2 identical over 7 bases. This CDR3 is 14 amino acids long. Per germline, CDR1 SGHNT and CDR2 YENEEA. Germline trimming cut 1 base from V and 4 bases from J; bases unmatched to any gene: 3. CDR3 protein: CASSLGGLRETQYF. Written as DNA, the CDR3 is TGTGCCAGCAGCTTAGGGGGACTACGAGAGACCCAGTACTTC.

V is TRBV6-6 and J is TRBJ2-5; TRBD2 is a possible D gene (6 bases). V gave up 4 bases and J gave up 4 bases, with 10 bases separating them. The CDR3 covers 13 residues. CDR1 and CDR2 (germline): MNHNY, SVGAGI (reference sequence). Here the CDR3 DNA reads TGTGCCAGCAGTTTTCAGGGAGGAGAGACCCAGTACTTC. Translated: CASSFQGGETQYF.

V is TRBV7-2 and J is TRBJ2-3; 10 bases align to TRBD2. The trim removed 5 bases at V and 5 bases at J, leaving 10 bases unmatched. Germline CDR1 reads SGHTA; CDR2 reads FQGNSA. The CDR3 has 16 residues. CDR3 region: CASSPDSGRIGDTQYF. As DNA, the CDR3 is TGTGCCAGCAGCCCCGATAGCGGGAGGATTGGAGATACGCAGTATTTT.

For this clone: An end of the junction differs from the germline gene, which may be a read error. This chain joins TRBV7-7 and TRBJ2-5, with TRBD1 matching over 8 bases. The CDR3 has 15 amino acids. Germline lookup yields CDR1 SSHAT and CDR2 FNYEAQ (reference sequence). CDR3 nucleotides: TGTGCTAGCAGCCAGACAGGGGATCCAAAGGAGACCCAGTACTTC. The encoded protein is CASSQTGDPKETQYF. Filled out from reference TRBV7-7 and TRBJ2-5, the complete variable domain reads GAGVSQSPRYKVTKRGQDVTLRCDPISSHATLYWYQQALGQGPEFLTYFNYEAQPDKSGLPSDRFSAERPEGSISTLTIQRTEQRDSAMYRCASSQTGDPKETQYFGPGTRLLVL.